The 17 T cell receptor beta chains below were found in one sample sequenced in a study of response to subunit inactivated influenza vaccine. In TCRdb, the RT-PCR reads were re-called with MiXCR into one record per CDR3 protein. The top ten hold 11% of the sample, which has about 830,000 distinct CDR3 sequences, under 20% seen once. Here the sequenced sample was PBMCs from blood, taken more than 4 days after vaccination. The receptors come from a man aged 50 or older who received an inactivated influenza vaccine.

The V call is TRBV5-1, the J call TRBJ2-7, with 9 bases lining up with TRBD2. The junction had 7 bases not matched to a gene; V was cut back by 0 bases and J by 6 bases. From germline, CDR1 is SGHRS and CDR2 YFSETQ. This CDR3 spans 15 amino acids. CDR3 nucleotides: TGCGCCAGCAGCTTGGAGGGCGGGAGGGCCTTCGAGCAGTACTTC. It translates to CASSLEGGRAFEQYF.

This chain joins TRBV4-3 and TRBJ1-3, with unresolved D. CDR1 and CDR2 (germline): LGHNA, YSLEER. This CDR3 is 15 amino acids long. V lost 4 bases, J lost 0 bases, and 10 bases lay in between. CDR3 in DNA: TGCGCCAGCAGCCCCCAGTCAGCCTCTGGAAACACCATATATTTT. As protein: CASSPQSASGNTIYF.

This clonotype was detected a few times. V usage is TRBV5-1 and J usage is TRBJ2-7; the match to TRBD2 covers 15 bases. Germline V gene lookup returns CDR1 SGHRS and CDR2 YFSETQ. V gave up 6 bases and J gave up 2 bases; unmatched junction bases: 6. The CDR3 sequence is 16 residues long. CDR3 in DNA: TGCGCCAGCAACGTCGGACTAGCGGGAGGGACCTACGAGCAGTACTTC. Translation gives CASNVGLAGGTYEQYF.

The chain combines TRBV9 with TRBJ2-1, with 7 bases fitting TRBD2. This CDR3 is built from 15 residues. CDR1 is SGDLS, CDR2 YYNGEE, per germline. V gave up 2 bases and J gave up 4 bases; unmatched junction bases: 6. CDR3 coding DNA: TGTGCCAGCAGCGTGAGGCTAGCGGCGTACAATGAGCAGTTCTTC. Translation gives CASSVRLAAYNEQFF.

This clonotype was detected ten times or more. The chain joins TRBV20-1 to TRBJ2-1; possible D gene TRBD2, 5 bases. This CDR3 spans 14 amino acids. Deletions cut 2 bases from V and 8 bases from J, with 16 bases between. Germline assignment: CDR1 DFQATT and CDR2 SNEGSKA (reference sequence). The CDR3 DNA reads TGCAGTGCTAGAACCGGGGTGGCCTTCCATGAGCAGTTCTTC. Encoded protein: CSARTGVAFHEQFF.

The V call is TRBV6-2 or TRBV6-3, the J call TRBJ2-3, with 12 bases matching TRBD1. The CDR3 length is 15 residues. Trimming cost V 7 bases and J 4 bases; bases outside gene matches: 6. The germline CDR1 and CDR2 sequences are MNHEY and SVGEGT. The DNA for the CDR3 is TGTGCCAGCAACCCCGGGACAGGGGGCCCAGATACGCAGTATTTT. Its protein is CASNPGTGGPDTQYF.

This clonotype appeared many times. The CDR3 bases are TGTGCCAGCAGTTACTCGGTCAGGGAGAGATGGAATGAGCAGTTCTTC. It yields the protein CASSYSVRERWNEQFF. The chain combines TRBV6-5 with TRBJ2-1; D possibly uses TRBD1 or TRBD2 (5 bases each). This CDR3 is 16 amino acids long. Trimming removed 0 bases from V and 7 bases from J, with 16 bases in between. Germline V gene data show CDR1 as MNHEY and CDR2 as SVGAGI.

CDR3 bases: TGTGCCAGCAGCTTGGTTACTAGCGGGAGCCATGAGCAGTTCTTC. Protein sequence: CASSLVTSGSHEQFF. V and J are TRBV5-5 and TRBJ2-1; TRBD2 matches 11 bases. The V segment lost 0 bases and the J segment 8 bases; nucleotides outside the gene matches: 4. Germline values: CDR1 SGHKS, CDR2 YYEKEE (reference sequence). The CDR3 totals 15 residues.

The chain uses TRBV4-1 and TRBJ2-1; 13 bases map to TRBD2. CDR1 is MGHRA and CDR2 is YSYEKL in the germline V gene. V was clipped by 4 bases and J by 8 bases; unmatched bases: 5. CDR3 size: 15 residues. The CDR3 protein is CASSPGTSGTYEQFF. The DNA for the CDR3 is TGCGCCAGCAGCCCCGGGACTAGCGGGACGTATGAGCAGTTCTTC.

V and J are TRBV7-2 and TRBJ2-3; 9 bases align to TRBD2. The CDR3 totals 15 residues. The trim removed 8 bases at V and 1 base at J, leaving 7 bases unmatched. In germline, CDR1 is SGHTA, CDR2 FQGNSA. The CDR3 nucleotides read TGTGCCAGCCTGATGCGGGGGGGAGGCACAGATACGCAGTATTTT. Amino acids: CASLMRGGGTDTQYF.

V and J are TRBV19 and TRBJ1-5; D unresolved. The CDR3 is 15 amino acids. The V gene lost 7 bases and the J gene lost 2 bases, with 15 bases spanning the gap. Germline values: CDR1 LNHDA, CDR2 SQIVND (reference sequence). The CDR3 sequence is CASISVANGNQPQHF. In nucleotides, the CDR3 is TGTGCCAGTATTTCTGTTGCGAACGGCAATCAGCCCCAGCATTTT.

The chain is built from TRBV2 and TRBJ1-1; the D gene is possibly TRBD1 (5 bases). CDR1 and CDR2 from the germline V gene are SNHLY and FYNNEI. V gave up 6 bases and J gave up 0 bases, with 17 bases separating them. The CDR3 spans 16 residues. The CDR3 spells CASSGGHTLLNTEAFF. CDR3 DNA: TGTGCCAGCAGCGGCGGACACACGCTACTGAACACTGAAGCTTTCTTT.

This clonotype was recorded a few times. This chain links TRBV7-2 with TRBJ2-1; tentative D call: TRBD1 (5 bases). In germline, CDR1 is SGHTA, CDR2 FQGNSA. This CDR3 region has 16 residues. V gave up 1 base and J gave up 0 bases, with 10 bases separating them. For the CDR3, the DNA is TGTGCCAGCAGCTTAGAACTCAGGGCCTCCTACAATGAGCAGTTCTTC. This encodes CASSLELRASYNEQFF.

This clonotype has at least ten counts. V is TRBV20-1 and J is TRBJ2-7, with 9 bases that match TRBD2. From germline, CDR1 is DFQATT and CDR2 SNEGSKA (reference sequence). The V segment lost 2 bases and the J segment 2 bases; nucleotides outside the gene matches: 7. This CDR3 spans 15 amino acids. The CDR3 protein is CSARHPSGDAYEQYF. The CDR3 DNA reads as TGCAGTGCTAGACACCCTAGCGGGGACGCCTACGAGCAGTACTTC.

The chain combines TRBV5-1 with TRBJ2-7, with D maybe TRBD1 (6 bases). The ends were cut back, 3 bases at V and 2 bases at J, with 15 bases in the middle. CDR1 is SGHRS, CDR2 YFSETQ, per germline. CDR3 length: 15 amino acids. The CDR3 reads CASSSSGGTTYEQYF. The CDR3 DNA reads as TGCGCCAGCAGCTCGTCTGGGGGCACGACCTACGAGCAGTACTTC.

This clonotype was counted between two and nine times. The CDR3 sequence is CASSLADGVGTNEKLFF. In DNA, the CDR3 is TGTGCCAGCAGTTTAGCAGACGGTGTGGGAACTAATGAAAAACTGTTTTTT. This chain links TRBV12-3 or TRBV12-4 with TRBJ1-4; D not resolved. This CDR3 comprises 17 residues. The V end lost 0 bases, the J end lost 1 base, and 12 bases lay between the germline ends.

This clonotype was recorded a few times. CDR3 in amino acids: CAISENISNQPQHF. For the CDR3, the DNA is TGTGCCATCAGTGAGAACATTAGCAATCAGCCCCAGCATTTT. This rearrangement joins TRBV10-3 to TRBJ1-5; D unclear. The ends were cut back, 2 bases at V and 0 bases at J, with 5 bases in the middle. CDR1 and CDR2 from the germline V gene are ENHRY and SYGVKD. The CDR3 is 14 residues long.